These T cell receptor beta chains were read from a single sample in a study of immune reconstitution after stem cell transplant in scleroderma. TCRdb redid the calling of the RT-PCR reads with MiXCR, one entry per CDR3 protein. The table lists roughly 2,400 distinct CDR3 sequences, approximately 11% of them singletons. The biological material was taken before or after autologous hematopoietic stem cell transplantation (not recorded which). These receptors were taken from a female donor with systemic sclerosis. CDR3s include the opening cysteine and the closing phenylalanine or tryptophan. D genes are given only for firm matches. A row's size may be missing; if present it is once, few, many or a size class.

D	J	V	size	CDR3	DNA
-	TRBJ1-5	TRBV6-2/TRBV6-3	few	CASVKRAGQPQHF	TGTGCCAGCGTAAAGAGGGCCGGGCAGCCCCAGCATTTT
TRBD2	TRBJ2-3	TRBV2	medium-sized	CASRRLTSGVTDTQYF	TGTGCCAGCAGAAGGTTGACTAGCGGGGTCACAGATACGCAGTATTTT
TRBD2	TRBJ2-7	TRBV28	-	CASSPWTSGRDEQYF	TGTGCCAGCAGTCCCTGGACTAGCGGGCGGGACGAGCAGTACTTC
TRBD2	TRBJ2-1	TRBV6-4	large	CAMGLAGGSSYNEQFF	TGTGCCATGGGACTAGCGGGGGGGAGCTCCTACAATGAGCAGTTCTTC
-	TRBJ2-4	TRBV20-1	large	CSARADLESGAAKNIQYF	TGCAGTGCTAGAGCCGACTTGGAGTCGGGGGCGGCCAAAAACATTCAGTACTTC
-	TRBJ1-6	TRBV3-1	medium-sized	CASSHGETRSPLHF	TGTGCCAGCAGCCATGGAGAAACGAGGTCACCCCTCCACTTT
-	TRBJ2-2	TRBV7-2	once	CASSLRHSGKKDTGELFF	TGTGCCAGCAGCTTGCGCCACTCAGGGAAAAAGGACACCGGGGAGCTGTTTTTT
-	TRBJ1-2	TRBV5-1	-	CASSLARDRAGGYTF	TGCGCCAGCAGCTTGGCCCGGGACCGGGCAGGTGGCTACACCTTC
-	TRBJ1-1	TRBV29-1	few	CSVVREIYMNTEAFF	TGCAGCGTTGTAAGGGAGATATACATGAACACTGAAGCTTTCTTT
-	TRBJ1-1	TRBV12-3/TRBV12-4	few	CASSLGDLSGAFF	TGTGCCAGCAGTTTAGGAGATCTTTCTGGGGCTTTCTTT
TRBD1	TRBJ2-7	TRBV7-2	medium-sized	CASSLRRTGPPYEQYF	TGTGCCAGCAGCTTAAGGAGGACAGGTCCTCCCTACGAGCAGTACTTC
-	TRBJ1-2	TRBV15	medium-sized	CATSRAGERGYGYTF	TGTGCCACCAGCAGAGCTGGGGAAAGAGGCTATGGCTACACCTTC
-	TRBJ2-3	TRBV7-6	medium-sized	CASSLMGGALDTQYF	TGTGCCAGCAGCTTAATGGGGGGGGCATTAGATACGCAGTATTTT
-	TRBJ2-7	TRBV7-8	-	CASSSPSQVYYEQYF	TGTGCCAGCAGCTCGCCTAGCCAGGTCTACTACGAGCAGTACTTC
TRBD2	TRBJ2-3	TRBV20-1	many	CSAPLPGGGRDTQYF	TGCAGTGCCCCCCTCCCGGGGGGGGGCAGGGATACGCAGTATTTT
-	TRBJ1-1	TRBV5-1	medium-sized	CASSLRQNTEAFF	TGCGCCAGCAGCTTAAGACAGAACACTGAAGCTTTCTTT
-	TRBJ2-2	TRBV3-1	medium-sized	CASSQAHRNTGELFF	TGTGCCAGCAGCCAAGCGCATAGGAACACCGGGGAGCTGTTTTTT
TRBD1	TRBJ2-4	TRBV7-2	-	CASSQGTGNIQYF	TGTGCCAGCAGCCAAGGGACAGGAAACATTCAGTACTTC
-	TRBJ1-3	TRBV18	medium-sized	CASSPPASGARGNTIYF	TGTGCCAGCTCACCACCGGCCTCCGGGGCGCGTGGAAACACCATATATTTT
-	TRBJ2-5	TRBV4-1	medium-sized	CASSQARKTSKETQYF	TGCGCCAGCAGCCAAGCTCGGAAAACTAGTAAGGAGACCCAGTACTTC
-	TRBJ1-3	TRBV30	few	CACHPGNSGNTIYF	TGTGCCTGCCATCCAGGAAACTCTGGAAACACCATATATTTT
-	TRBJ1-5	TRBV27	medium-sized	CASRSGFGDQPQHF	TGTGCCAGCAGATCAGGGTTTGGAGATCAGCCCCAGCATTTT
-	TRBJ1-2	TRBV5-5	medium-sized	CASSYTHSGYGYTF	TGTGCCAGCAGCTACACGCACAGCGGTTATGGCTACACCTTC
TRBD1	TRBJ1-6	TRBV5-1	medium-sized	CASSLDQGVENSPLHF	TGCGCCAGCAGCTTAGATCAGGGGGTCGAGAATTCACCCCTCCACTTT
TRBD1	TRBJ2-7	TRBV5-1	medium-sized	CASRWDRDIYEQYF	TGCGCCAGCCGGTGGGACAGGGATATCTACGAGCAGTACTTC
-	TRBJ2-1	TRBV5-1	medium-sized	CASSFSSSARSNEQFF	TGCGCCAGCAGCTTCAGTAGTAGCGCTAGGTCCAATGAGCAGTTCTTC
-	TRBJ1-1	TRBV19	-	CASSISFRKLMNTEAFF	TGTGCCAGTAGTATTTCCTTCCGGAAACTAATGAACACTGAAGCTTTCTTT
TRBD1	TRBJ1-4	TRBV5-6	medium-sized	CASSSRGTANEKLFF	TGTGCCAGCAGCTCGAGGGGGACAGCTAATGAAAAACTGTTTTTT
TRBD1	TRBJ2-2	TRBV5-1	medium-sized	CASSSLDRAGVDGELFF	TGCGCCAGCAGCTCCTTGGACAGGGCAGGGGTAGACGGGGAGCTGTTTTTT
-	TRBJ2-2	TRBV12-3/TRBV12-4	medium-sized	CASSSSLGPGELFF	TGTGCCAGCAGCTCGTCCCTGGGGCCCGGGGAGCTGTTTTTT
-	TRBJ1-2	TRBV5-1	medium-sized	CASSPTENYGYTF	TGCGCCAGCAGCCCGACAGAGAACTATGGCTACACCTTC
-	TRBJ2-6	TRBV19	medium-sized	CASSETGHPSSGANVLTF	TGTGCCAGTAGTGAGACGGGACATCCGAGCTCTGGGGCCAACGTCCTGACTTTC
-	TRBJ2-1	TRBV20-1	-	CSAPGQREQFF	TGCAGTGCTCCCGGACAGCGTGAGCAGTTCTTC
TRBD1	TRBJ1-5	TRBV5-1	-	CASSLGGTGREPQHF	TGCGCCAGCAGCTTGGGAGGGACAGGCCGGGAGCCCCAGCATTTT
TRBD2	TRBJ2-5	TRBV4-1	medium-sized	CASSPELAGSQETQYF	TGCGCCAGCAGCCCAGAACTAGCGGGGTCTCAGGAGACCCAGTACTTC
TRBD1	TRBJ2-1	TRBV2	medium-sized	CASREDRGLYNEQFF	TGTGCCAGCAGGGAGGACAGGGGGCTCTACAATGAGCAGTTCTTC
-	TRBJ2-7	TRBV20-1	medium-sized	CSARDPSLGEQYF	TGCAGTGCTAGAGACCCTAGTCTGGGCGAGCAGTACTTC
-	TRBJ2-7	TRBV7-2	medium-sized	CASSPDGKSSYEQYF	TGTGCCAGCAGCCCGGACGGGAAGAGCTCCTACGAGCAGTACTTC
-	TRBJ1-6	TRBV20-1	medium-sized	CSARSRGTYNSPLHF	TGCAGTGCTAGGTCCAGGGGTACCTATAATTCACCCCTCCACTTT
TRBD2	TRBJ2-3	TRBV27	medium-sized	CASSFRLAGDTQYF	TGTGCCAGCAGTTTCAGACTAGCAGGAGATACGCAGTATTTT